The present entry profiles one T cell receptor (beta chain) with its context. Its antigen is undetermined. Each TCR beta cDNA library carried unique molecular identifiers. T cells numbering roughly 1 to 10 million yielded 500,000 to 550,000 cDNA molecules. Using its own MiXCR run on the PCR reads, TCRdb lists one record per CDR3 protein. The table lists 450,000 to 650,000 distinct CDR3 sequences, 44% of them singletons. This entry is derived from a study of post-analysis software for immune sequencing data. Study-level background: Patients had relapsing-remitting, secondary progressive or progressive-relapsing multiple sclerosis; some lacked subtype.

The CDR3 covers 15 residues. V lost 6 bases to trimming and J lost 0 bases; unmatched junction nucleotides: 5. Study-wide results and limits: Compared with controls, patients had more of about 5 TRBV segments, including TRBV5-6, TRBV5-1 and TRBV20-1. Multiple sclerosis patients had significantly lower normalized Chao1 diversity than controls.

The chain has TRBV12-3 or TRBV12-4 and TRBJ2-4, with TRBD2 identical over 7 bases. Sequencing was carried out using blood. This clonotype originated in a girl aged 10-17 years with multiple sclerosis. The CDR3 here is CASRGSGLAKNIQYF. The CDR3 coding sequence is TGTGCCAGCAGGGGTAGCGGGCTAGCCAAAAACATTCAGTACTTC.